The T cell receptor beta chain under discussion was sequenced for a study of technical replicates of blood from several donors. Measured with immunoSEQ multiplex PCR; TCRdb has only the in-frame clones, and not every one. Of more than 75,000 clones listed, around 93% are singletons. The sample taken for sequencing was T cells isolated from PBMCs. The TCR sequence derives from a human donor in good health.

CDR3 bases: TGCAGCGTTGGGGGACAGGAAGAGGAATACTATGGCTACACCTTC. As protein: CSVGGQEEEYYGYTF. The chain joins TRBV29-1 to TRBJ1-2; 8 nucleotides match TRBD1. Germline V gene data show CDR1 as SQVTM and CDR2 as ANQGSEA. J lost 3 bases, V lost 4 bases, and 10 bases had no gene match. This CDR3 spans 15 amino acids.